This T cell receptor beta chain was identified during a study of cytomegalovirus exposure and HLA in healthy donors. The study ran its PCR with 60 Vbeta and 13 Jbeta primers. Measured with immunoSEQ multiplex PCR; TCRdb has only the in-frame clones, and not every one. This sample carries under 200,000 clones, 77% of them seen once, and the ten largest clones take about 7.9%. This clone was observed a handful of times. Per germline, CDR1 MNHEY and CDR2 SVGAGI. CDR3 length: 13 residues. The V segment lost 5 bases and the J segment 8 bases; nucleotides outside the gene matches: 3. The clonotype was recovered from a male donor in good health and CMV-seropositive. The sample was PBMCs. The chain recombines TRBV6-5 with TRBJ1-6, with 7 bases that match TRBD1. CDR3 in amino acids: CASSRTGHSPLHF. CDR3 nucleotides: TGTGCCAGCAGTAGGACAGGTCATTCACCCCTCCACTTT.